This T cell receptor (beta chain) appears in the sequencing data of a study of response to subunit inactivated influenza vaccine. The study's findings and limits: It was the authors' suggestion that each seasonal influenza vaccination recruits few new T cells.

This clonotype has just a few counts. Antigen unknown. TCRdb reanalysed the RT-PCR reads using MiXCR and keeps one entry per CDR3 protein. Of hundreds of thousands of distinct CDR3 sequences listed, about 15% are singletons. Germline assignment: CDR1 LGHNA and CDR2 YNFKEQ. The CDR3 consists of 17 residues. V dropped 0 bases and J dropped 3; count of bases not matched to a gene: 7. The gene calls are TRBV4-2 and TRBJ1-5, with TRBD1 identical over 8 bases. The material sequenced was PBMCs from blood, taken 14 to 15 days before vaccination. The TCR sequence derives from a man between 50 and 59 years old who received an inactivated influenza vaccine. The CDR3 sequence is CASSQDWAGGDNQPQHF. For the CDR3, the DNA is TGTGCCAGCAGCCAAGATTGGGCAGGGGGCGACAATCAGCCCCAGCATTTT.